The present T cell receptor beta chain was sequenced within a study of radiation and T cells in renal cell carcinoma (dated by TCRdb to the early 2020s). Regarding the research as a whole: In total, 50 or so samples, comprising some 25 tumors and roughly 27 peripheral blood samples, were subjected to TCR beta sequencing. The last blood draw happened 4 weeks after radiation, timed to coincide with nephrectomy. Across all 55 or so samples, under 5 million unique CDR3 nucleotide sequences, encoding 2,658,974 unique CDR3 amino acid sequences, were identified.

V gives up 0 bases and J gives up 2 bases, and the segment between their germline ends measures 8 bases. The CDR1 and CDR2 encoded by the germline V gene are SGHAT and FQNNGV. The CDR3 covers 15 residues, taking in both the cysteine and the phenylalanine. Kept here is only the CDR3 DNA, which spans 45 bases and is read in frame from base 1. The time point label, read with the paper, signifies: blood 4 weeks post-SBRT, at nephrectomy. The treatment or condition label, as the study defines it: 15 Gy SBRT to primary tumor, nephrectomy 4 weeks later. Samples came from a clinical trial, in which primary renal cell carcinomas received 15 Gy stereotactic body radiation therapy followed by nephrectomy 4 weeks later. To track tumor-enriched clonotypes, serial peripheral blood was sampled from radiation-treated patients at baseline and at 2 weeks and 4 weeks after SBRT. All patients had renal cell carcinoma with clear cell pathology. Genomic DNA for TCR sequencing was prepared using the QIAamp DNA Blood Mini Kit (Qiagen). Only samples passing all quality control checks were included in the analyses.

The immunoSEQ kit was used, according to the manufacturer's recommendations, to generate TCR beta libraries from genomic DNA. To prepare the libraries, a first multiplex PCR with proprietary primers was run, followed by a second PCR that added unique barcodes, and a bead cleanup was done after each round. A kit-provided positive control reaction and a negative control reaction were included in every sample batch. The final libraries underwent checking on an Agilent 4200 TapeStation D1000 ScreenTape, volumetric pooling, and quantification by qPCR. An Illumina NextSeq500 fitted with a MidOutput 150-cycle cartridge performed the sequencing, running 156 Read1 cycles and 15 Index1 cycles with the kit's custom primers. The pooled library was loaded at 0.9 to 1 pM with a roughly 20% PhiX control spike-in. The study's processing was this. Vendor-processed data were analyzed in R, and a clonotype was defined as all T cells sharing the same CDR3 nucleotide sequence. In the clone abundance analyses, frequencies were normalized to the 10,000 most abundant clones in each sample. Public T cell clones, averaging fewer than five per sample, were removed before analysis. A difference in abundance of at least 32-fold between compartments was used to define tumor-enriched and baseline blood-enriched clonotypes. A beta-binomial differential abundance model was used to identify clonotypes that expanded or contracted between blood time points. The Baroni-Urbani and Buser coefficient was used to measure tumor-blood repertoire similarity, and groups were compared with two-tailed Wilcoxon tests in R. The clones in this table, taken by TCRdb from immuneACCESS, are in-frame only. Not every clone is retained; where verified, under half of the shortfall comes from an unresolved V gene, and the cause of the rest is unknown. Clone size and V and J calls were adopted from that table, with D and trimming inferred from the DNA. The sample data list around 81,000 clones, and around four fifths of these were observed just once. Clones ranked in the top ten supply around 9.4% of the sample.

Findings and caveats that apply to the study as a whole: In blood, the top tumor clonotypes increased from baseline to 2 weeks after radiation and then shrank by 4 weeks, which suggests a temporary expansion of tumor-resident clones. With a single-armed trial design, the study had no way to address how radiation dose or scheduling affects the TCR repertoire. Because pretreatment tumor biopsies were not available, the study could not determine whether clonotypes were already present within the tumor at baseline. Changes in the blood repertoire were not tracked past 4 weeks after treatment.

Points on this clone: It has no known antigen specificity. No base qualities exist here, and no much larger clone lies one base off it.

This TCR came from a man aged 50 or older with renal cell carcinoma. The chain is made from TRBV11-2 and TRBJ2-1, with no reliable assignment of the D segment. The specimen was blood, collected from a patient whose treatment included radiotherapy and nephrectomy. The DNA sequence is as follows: TGTGCCAGCAGCTTAGATCGGTTTCCCTACAATGAGCAGTTCTTC. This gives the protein CASSLDRFPYNEQFF. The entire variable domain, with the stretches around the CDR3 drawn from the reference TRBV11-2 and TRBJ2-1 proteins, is EAGVAQSPRYKIIEKRQSVAFWCNPISGHATLYWYQQILGQGPKLLIQFQNNGVVDDSQLPKDRFSAERLKGVDSTLKIQPAKLEDSAVYLCASSLDRFPYNEQFFGPGTRLTVL.